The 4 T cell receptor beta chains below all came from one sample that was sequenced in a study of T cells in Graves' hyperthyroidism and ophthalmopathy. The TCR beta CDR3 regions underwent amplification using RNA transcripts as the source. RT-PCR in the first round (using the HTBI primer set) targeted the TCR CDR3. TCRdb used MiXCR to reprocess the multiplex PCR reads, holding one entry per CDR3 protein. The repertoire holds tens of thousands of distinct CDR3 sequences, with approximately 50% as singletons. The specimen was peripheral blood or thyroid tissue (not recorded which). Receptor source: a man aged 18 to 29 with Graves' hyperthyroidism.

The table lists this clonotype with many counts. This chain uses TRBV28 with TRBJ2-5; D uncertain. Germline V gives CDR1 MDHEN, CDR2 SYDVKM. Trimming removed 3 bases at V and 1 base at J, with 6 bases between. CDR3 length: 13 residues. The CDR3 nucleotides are TGTGCCAGCAGTTTTAGGGTCCAAGAGACCCAGTACTTC. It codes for CASSFRVQETQYF.

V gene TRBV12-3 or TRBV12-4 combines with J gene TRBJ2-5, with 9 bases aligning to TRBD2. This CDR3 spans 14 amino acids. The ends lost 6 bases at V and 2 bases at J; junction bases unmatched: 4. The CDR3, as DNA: TGTGCCAGCAGCCTAGCGGGATGGCAAGAGACCCAGTACTTC. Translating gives CASSLAGWQETQYF.

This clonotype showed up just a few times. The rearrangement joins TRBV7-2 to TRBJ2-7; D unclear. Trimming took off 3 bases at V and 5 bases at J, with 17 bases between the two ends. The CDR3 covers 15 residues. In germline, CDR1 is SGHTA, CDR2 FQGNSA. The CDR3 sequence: CASSFSLVVGDEQYF. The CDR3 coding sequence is TGTGCCAGCAGCTTTAGTCTAGTTGTGGGCGACGAGCAGTACTTC. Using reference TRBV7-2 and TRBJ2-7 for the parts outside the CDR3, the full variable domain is GAGVSQSPSNKVTEKGKDVELRCDPISGHTALYWYRQSLGQGLEFLIYFQGNSAPDKSGLPSDRFSAERTGGSVSTLTIQRTQQEDSAVYLCASSFSLVVGDEQYFGPGTRLTVT.

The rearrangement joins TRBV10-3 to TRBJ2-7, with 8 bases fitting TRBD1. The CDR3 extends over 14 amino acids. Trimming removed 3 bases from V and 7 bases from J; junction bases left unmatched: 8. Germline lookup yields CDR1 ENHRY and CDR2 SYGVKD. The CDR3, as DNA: TGTGCCATCAGTGATGAAGACAGGGGATGGGAGCAGTACTTC. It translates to CAISDEDRGWEQYF.